This T cell receptor beta chain stems from a study of shared clonotypes between healthy human individuals. After removal of 0 bases from V and 7 bases from J, the junction contained 3 bases not matched to a gene. This CDR3 comprises 15 residues. From germline, CDR1 is MGHRA and CDR2 YSYEKL. Naive CD8 cells comprised CD45RO-negative, CCR7-positively selected cells, excluding terminally differentiated effector memory CD45RA+ cells. Generated by immunoSEQ multiplex PCR, the TCRdb table keeps only in-frame clones and is missing some. The sample carries some 1,900,000 clones, roughly 95% recorded once. The chain uses TRBV4-1 and TRBJ2-2, with 9 bases that match TRBD2. The sample taken for sequencing was naive CD8+ T cells sorted from blood. The clonotype was recovered from a man aged 18 to 29 in good health. The CDR3: CASSQDHSGSGELFF. For the CDR3, the DNA is TGCGCCAGCAGCCAAGATCATAGCGGGAGCGGGGAGCTGTTTTTT.